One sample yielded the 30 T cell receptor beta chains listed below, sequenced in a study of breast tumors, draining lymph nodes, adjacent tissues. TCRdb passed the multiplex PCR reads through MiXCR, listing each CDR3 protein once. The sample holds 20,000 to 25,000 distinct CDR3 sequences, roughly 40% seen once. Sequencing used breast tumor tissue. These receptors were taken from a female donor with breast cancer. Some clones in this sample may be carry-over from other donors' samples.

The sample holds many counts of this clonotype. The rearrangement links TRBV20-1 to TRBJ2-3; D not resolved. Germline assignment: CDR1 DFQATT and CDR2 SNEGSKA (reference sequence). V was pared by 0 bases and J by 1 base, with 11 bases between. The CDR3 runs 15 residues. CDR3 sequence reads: CSARDRASGTDTQYF. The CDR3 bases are TGCAGTGCTAGAGATCGGGCCTCCGGCACAGATACGCAGTATTTT.

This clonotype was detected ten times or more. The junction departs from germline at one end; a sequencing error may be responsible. CDR3 protein: CASSLGAATGANVLTF. CDR3 nucleotides: TGTGCTAGCAGCTTAGGGGCAGCAACAGGGGCCAACGTCCTGACTTTC. The chain has TRBV7-7 and TRBJ2-6; D is possibly TRBD1 (5 bases). The germline gives CDR1 SSHAT, CDR2 FNYEAQ (reference sequence). The CDR3 sequence is 16 residues long.

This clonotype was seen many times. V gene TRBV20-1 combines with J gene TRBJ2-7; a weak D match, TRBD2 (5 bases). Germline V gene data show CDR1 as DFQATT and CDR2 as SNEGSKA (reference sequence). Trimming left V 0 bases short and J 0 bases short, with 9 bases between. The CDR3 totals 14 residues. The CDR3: CSARDDGVSYEQYF. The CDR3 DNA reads TGCAGTGCTAGAGATGACGGGGTCTCCTACGAGCAGTACTTC.

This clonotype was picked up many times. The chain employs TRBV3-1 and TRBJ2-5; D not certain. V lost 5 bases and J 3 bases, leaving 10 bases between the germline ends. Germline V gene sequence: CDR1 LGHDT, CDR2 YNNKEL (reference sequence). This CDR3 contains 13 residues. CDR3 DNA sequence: TGTGCCAGCAGCAACGCGTATGAAGAGACCCAGTACTTC. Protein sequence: CASSNAYEETQYF.

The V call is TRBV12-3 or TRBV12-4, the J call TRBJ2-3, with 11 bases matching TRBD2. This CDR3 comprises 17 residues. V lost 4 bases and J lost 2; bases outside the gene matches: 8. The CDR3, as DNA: TGTGCCAGCAGTTCAACTAGCGGGAGCCCCCCCACAGATACGCAGTATTTT. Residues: CASSSTSGSPPTDTQYF.

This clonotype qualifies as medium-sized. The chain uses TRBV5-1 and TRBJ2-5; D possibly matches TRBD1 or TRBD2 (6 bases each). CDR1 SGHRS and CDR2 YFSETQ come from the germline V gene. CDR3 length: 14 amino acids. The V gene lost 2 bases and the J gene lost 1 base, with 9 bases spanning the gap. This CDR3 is CASSFGGLQETQYF. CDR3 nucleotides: TGCGCCAGCAGCTTCGGGGGCCTCCAAGAGACCCAGTACTTC.

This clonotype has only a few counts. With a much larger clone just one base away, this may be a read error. CDR3 DNA sequence: TGCAGTGCTAGAGATTATCGGACAGGGGCCAATGAGCAGTTCTTC. Its translation is CSARDYRTGANEQFF. This chain uses TRBV20-1 with TRBJ2-1; 9 bases are a match to TRBD1. The junction had 6 bases not matched to a gene; V was cut back by 0 bases and J by 6 bases. CDR1 is DFQATT and CDR2 is SNEGSKA in the germline V gene (reference sequence). The CDR3 covers 15 residues.

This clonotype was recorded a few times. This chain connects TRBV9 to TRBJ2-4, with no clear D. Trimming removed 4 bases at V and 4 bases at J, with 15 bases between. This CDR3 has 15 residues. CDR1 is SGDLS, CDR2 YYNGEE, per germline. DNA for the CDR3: TGTGCCAGCAGCACCCGTCCCGGGCCTAAAAACATTCAGTACTTC. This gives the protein CASSTRPGPKNIQYF.

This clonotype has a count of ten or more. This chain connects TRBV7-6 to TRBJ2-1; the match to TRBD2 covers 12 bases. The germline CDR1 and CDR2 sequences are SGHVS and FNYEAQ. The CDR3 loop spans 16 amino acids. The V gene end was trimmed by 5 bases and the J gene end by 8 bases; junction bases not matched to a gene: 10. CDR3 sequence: CASSPALAGGPDEQFF. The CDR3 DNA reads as TGTGCCAGCAGCCCCGCCCTAGCGGGGGGGCCTGATGAGCAGTTCTTC.

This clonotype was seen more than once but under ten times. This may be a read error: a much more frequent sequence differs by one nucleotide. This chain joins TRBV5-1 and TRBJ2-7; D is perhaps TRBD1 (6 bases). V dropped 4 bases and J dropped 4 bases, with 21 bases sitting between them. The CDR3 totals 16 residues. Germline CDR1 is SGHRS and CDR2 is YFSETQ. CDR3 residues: CASSQGSGNHNYEQYF. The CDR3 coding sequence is TGCGCCAGCAGCCAGGGGAGCGGAAATCACAATTACGAGCAGTACTTC.

The CDR3 bases are TGTGCCAGCTTTCTGGCAGGGGCTCCTTCTTCACCCCTCCACTTT. Translating gives CASFLAGAPSSPLHF. The V and J genes are TRBV5-5 and TRBJ1-6, with a tentative D call TRBD1 (6 bases). V lost 7 bases, J lost 9 bases, and 20 bases lay in between. Germline V gene lookup returns CDR1 SGHKS and CDR2 YYEKEE (reference sequence). The CDR3 covers 15 residues. Drawing the rest from reference TRBV5-5 and TRBJ1-6, the complete variable domain is DAGVTQSPTHLIKTRGQQVTLRCSPISGHKSVSWYQQVLGQGPQFIFQYYEKEERGRGNFPDRFSARQFPNYSSELNVNALLLGDSALYLCASFLAGAPSSPLHFGNGTRLTVT.

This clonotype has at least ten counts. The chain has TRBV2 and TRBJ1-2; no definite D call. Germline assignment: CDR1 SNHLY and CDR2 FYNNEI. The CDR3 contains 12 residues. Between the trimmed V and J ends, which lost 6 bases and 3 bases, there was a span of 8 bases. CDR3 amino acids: CASRTLDYGYTF. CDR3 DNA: TGTGCCAGCAGGACCCTGGACTATGGCTACACCTTC.

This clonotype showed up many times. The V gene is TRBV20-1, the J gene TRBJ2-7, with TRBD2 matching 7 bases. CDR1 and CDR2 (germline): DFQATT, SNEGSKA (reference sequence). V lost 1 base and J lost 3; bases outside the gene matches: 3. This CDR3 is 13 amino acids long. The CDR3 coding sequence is TGCAGTGCTAGAGCCCAGCGGGACTACGAGCAGTACTTC. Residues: CSARAQRDYEQYF.

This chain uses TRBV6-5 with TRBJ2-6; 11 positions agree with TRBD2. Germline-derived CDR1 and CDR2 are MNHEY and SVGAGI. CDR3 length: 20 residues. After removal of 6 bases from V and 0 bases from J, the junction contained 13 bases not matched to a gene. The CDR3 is CASSLLLSGRAFSGANVLTF. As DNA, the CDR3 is TGTGCCAGCAGCCTATTGCTTAGCGGGAGGGCCTTCTCTGGGGCCAACGTCCTGACTTTC.

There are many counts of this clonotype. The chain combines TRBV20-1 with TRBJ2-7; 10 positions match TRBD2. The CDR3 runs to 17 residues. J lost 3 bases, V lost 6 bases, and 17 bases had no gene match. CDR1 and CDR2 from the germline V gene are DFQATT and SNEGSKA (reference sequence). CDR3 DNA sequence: TGCAGTGCCCTCCGGGTAGCGGGAGGCTCGACGATCTACGAGCAGTACTTC. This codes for CSALRVAGGSTIYEQYF.

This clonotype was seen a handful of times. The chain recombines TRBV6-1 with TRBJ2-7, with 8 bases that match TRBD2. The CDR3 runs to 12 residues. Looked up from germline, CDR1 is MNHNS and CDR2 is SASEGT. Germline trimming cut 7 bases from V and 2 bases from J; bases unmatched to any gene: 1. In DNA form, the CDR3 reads TGTGCCAGCAAGGGACTAGCCTACGAGCAGTACTTC. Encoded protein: CASKGLAYEQYF.

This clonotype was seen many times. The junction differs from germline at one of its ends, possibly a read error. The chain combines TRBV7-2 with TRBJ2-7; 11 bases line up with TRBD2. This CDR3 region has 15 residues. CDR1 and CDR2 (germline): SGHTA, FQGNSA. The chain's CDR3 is CASSLAGTSGGLAHF. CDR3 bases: TGTGCCAGCAGCTTAGCGGGAACTAGCGGGGGCCTAGCGCACTTC.

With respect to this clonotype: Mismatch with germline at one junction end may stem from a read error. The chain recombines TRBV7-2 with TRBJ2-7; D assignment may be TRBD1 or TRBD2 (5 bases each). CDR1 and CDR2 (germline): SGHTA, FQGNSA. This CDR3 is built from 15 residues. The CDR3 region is CAITQPRGSHYEQYF. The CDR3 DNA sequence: TGCGCCATCACTCAACCCCGGGGCAGTCACTACGAGCAGTACTTC. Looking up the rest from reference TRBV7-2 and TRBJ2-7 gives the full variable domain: GAGVSQSPSNKVTEKGKDVELRCDPISGHTALYWYRQSLGQGLEFLIYFQGNSAPDKSGLPSDRFSAERTGGSVSTLTIQRTQQEDSAVYLCAITQPRGSHYEQYFGPGTRLTVT.

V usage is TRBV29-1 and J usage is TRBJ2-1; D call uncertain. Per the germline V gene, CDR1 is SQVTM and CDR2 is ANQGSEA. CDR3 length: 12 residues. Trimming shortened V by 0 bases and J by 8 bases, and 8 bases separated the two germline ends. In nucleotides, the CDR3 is TGCAGCGTTGAAGATGCCGGTTATGAGCAGTTCTTC. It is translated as CSVEDAGYEQFF.

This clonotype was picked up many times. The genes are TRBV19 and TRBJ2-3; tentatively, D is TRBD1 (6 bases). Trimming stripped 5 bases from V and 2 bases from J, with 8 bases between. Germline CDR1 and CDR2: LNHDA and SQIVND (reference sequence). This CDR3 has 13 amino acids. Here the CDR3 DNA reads TGTGCCAGTAGTCTGGGACACACAGATACGCAGTATTTT. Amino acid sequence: CASSLGHTDTQYF.

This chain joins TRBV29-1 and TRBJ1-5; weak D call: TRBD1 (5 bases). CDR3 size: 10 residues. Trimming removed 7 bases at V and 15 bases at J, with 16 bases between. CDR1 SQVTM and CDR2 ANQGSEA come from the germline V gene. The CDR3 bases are TGCAGCGAGGGTATGGACACCTGGCATTTT. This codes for CSEGMDTWHF.

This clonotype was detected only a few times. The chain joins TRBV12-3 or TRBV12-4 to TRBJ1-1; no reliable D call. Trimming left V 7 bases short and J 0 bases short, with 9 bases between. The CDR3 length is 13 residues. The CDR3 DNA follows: TGTGCCAGCAAGGCAGGAGTGAACACTGAAGCTTTCTTT. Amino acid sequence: CASKAGVNTEAFF.

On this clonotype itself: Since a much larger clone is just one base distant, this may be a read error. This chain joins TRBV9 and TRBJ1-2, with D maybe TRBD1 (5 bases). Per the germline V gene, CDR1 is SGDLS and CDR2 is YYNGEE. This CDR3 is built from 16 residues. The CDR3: CASSVDGGVGAYAYTF. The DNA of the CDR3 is TGTGCCAGCAGCGTAGATGGAGGGGTAGGAGCCTATGCCTACACCTTC.

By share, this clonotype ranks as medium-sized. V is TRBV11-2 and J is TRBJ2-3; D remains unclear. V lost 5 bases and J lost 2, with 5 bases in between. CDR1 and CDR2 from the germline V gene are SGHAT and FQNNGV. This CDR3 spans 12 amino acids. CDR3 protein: CASSPSTDTQYF. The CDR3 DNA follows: TGTGCCAGCAGCCCCTCCACAGATACGCAGTATTTT.

The CDR3 nucleotides read TGTGCCAGCAGGGACAGCGTATACGAGCAGTACTTC. It encodes CASRDSVYEQYF. The chain carries TRBV5-8 and TRBJ2-7, with a possible D match to TRBD1 (6 bases). Germline CDR1 SGHTS, CDR2 YDEGEE. V lost 5 bases to trimming and J lost 4 bases, with 10 bases between them. The CDR3 has 12 residues.

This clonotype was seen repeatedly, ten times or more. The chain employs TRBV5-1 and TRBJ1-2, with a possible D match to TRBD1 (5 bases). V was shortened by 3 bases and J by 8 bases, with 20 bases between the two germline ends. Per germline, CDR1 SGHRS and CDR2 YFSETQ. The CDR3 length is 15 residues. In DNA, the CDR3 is TGCGCCAGCAGCTCGTCTTGGGACTCTACAAAGGGCTACACCTTC. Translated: CASSSSWDSTKGYTF.

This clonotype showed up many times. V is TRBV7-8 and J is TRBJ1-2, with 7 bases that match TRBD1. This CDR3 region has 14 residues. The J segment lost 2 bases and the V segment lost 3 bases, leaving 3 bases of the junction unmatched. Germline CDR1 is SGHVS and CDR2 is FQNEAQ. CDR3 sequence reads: CASSFRGQNYGYTF. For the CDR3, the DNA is TGTGCCAGCAGCTTCCGGGGACAGAACTATGGCTACACCTTC.

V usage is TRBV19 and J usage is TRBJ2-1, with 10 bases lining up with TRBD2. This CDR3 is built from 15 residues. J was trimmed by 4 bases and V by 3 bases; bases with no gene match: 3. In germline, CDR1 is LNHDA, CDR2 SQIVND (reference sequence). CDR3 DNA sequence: TGTGCCAGTAGTATTACTAGCGGGGAATACAATGAGCAGTTCTTC. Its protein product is CASSITSGEYNEQFF.

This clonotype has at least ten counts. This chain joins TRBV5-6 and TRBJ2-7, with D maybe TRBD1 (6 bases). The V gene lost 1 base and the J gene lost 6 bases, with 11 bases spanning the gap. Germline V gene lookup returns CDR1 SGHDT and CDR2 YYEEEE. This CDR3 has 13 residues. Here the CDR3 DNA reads TGTGCCAGCAGCTTGCCAGGGGTGCCCGAGCAGTACTTC. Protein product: CASSLPGVPEQYF.

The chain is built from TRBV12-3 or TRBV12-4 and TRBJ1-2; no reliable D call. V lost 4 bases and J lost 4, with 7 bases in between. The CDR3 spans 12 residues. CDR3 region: CASSSRIYGYTF. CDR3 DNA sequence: TGTGCCAGCAGTTCCAGGATCTATGGCTACACCTTC.